The rows below give T cell receptor beta chains drawn from one sample of a study of shared clonotypes between healthy human individuals. The data were produced by immunoSEQ multiplex PCR, yet TCRdb's version contains in-frame clones alone and is incomplete. The table lists millions of clones, about 92% of them singletons, with around 1.7% in the top ten. The sequenced sample was naive CD8+ T cells from PBMCs. The source is a man aged 18 to 30 in good health. Some clones in this sample may be carry-over from other donors' samples. Both conserved end residues are part of each CDR3. A D gene is named only where the DNA matches it firmly.

v_gene: TRBV10-3; d_gene: TRBD2; CDR3aa: CAIREGLAGAGSYNEQFF
v_gene: TRBV15; d_gene: NA; CDR3aa: CATSRDRYGYTF
v_gene: TRBV7-8; d_gene: NA; CDR3aa: CASSLWGMDQPQHF
v_gene: TRBV7-9; d_gene: TRBD2; CDR3aa: CASSGGLAGTYEQYF
v_gene: TRBV9; d_gene: NA; CDR3aa: CASSVARSGTGELFF
v_gene: TRBV5-6; d_gene: TRBD1; CDR3aa: CASSFGTGREQYF
v_gene: TRBV7-8; d_gene: NA; CDR3aa: CASMDGNYEQYF
v_gene: TRBV7-6; d_gene: NA; CDR3aa: CASSLTRANEQFF
v_gene: TRBV9; d_gene: NA; CDR3aa: CASSVDPEVIYEQYF
v_gene: TRBV28; d_gene: TRBD2; CDR3aa: CASSYPGTSTSTDTQYF
v_gene: TRBV6-5; d_gene: NA; CDR3aa: CASSYGTTSTDTQYF
v_gene: TRBV5-6; d_gene: NA; CDR3aa: CASSLGGGTYEQYF
v_gene: TRBV27; d_gene: NA; CDR3aa: CASSLWGRSSDEQYF
v_gene: TRBV4-1; d_gene: NA; CDR3aa: CASSQIRVGYGYTF
v_gene: TRBV7-2; d_gene: TRBD2; CDR3aa: CASSLTGGQGSKDEQYF
v_gene: TRBV28; d_gene: NA; CDR3aa: CASRGSLNNNEQFF
v_gene: TRBV5-1; d_gene: NA; CDR3aa: CASSFTREFGTDTQYF